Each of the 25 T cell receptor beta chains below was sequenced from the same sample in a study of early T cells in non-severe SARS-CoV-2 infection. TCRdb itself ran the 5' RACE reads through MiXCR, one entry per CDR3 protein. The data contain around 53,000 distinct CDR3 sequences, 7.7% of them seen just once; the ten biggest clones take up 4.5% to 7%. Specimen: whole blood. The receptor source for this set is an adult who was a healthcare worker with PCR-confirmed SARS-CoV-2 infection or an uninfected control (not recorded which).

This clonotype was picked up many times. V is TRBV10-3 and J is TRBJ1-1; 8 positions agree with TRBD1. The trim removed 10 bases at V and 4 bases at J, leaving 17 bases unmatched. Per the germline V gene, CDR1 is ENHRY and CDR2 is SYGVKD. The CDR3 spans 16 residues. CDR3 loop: CATNTQMTGASTEAFF. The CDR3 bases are TGTGCCACCAATACTCAAATGACAGGGGCAAGCACTGAAGCTTTCTTT.

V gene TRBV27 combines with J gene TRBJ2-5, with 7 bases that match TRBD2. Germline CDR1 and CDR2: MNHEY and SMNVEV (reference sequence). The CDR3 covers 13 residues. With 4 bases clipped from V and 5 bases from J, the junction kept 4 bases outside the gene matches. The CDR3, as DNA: TGTGCCAGCAGTTGGGGGGGACCGGAGACCCAGTACTTC. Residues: CASSWGGPETQYF.

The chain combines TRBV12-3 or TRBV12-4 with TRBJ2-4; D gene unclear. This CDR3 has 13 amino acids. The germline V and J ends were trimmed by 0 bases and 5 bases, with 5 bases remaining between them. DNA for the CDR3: TGTGCCAGCAGTTTAGCAGCTCAAAACATTCAGTACTTC. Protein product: CASSLAAQNIQYF.

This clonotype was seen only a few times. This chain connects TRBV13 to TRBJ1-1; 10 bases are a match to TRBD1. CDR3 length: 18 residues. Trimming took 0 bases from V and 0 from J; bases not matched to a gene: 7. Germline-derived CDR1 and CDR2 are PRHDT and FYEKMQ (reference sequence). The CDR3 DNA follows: TGTGCCAGCAGCTTAGGAAGGACAGGGGGTTTGGTGAACACTGAAGCTTTCTTT. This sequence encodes CASSLGRTGGLVNTEAFF.

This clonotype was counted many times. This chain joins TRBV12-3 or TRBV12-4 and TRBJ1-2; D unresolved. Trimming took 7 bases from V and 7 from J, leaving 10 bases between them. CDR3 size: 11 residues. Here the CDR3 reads CASTLTGGYTF. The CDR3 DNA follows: TGTGCCAGCACCTTAACCGGTGGCTACACCTTC.

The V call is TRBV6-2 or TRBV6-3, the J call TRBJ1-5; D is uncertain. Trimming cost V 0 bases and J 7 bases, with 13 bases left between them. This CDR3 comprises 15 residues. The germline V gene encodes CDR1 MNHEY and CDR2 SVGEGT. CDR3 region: CASSYSRAGLQPQHF. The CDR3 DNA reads TGTGCCAGCAGTTACTCGAGAGCGGGGTTGCAGCCCCAGCATTTT.

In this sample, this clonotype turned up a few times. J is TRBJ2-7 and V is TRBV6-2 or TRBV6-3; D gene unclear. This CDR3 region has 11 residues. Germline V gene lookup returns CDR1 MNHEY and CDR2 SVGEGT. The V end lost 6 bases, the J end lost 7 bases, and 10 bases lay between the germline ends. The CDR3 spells CASSLSWEQYF. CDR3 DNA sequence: TGTGCCAGCAGCCTCTCATGGGAGCAGTACTTC.

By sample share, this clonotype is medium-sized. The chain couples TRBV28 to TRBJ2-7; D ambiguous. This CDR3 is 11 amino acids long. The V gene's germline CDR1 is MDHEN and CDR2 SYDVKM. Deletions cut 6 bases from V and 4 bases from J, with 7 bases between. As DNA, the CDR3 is TGTGCCAGCAGCCCCTATTACGAGCAGTACTTC. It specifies CASSPYYEQYF.

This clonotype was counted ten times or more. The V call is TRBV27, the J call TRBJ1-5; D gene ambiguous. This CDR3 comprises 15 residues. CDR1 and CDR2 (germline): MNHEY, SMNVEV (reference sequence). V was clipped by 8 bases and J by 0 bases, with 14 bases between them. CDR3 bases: TGTGCCAGCCGACCCTTTCCACATAGCAATCAGCCCCAGCATTTT. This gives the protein CASRPFPHSNQPQHF.

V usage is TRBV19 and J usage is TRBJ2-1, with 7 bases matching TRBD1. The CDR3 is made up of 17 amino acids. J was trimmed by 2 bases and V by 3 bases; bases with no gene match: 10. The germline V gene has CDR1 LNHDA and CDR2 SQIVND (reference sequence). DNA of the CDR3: TGTGCCAGTAGTATCCCGAGTGACAGGGTTCCCTACAATGAGCAGTTCTTC. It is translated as CASSIPSDRVPYNEQFF. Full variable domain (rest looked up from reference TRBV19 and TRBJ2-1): DGGITQSPKYLFRKEGQNVTLSCEQNLNHDAMYWYRQDPGQGLRLIYYSQIVNDFQKGDIAEGYSVSREKKESFPLTVTSAQKNPTAFYLCASSIPSDRVPYNEQFFGPGTRLTVL.

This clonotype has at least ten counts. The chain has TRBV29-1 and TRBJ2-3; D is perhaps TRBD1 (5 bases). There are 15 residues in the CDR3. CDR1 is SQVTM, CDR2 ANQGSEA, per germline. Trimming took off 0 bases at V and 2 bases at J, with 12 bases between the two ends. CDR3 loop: CSVEDRQGYTDTQYF. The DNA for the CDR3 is TGCAGCGTTGAAGATCGCCAGGGCTACACAGATACGCAGTATTTT.

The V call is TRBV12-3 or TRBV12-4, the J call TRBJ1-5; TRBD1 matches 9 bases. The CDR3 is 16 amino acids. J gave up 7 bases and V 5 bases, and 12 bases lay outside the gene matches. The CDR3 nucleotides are TGTGCCAGCAGTCCCGGGACAGGGATTGTGGGACAGCCCCAGCATTTT. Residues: CASSPGTGIVGQPQHF.

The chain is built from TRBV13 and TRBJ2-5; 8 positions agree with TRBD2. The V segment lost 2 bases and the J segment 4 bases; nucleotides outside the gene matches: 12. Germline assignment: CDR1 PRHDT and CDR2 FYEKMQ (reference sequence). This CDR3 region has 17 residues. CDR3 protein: CASSLSSGARRLETQYF. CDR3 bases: TGTGCCAGCAGCTTAAGTAGCGGGGCTCGTCGTTTAGAGACCCAGTACTTC.

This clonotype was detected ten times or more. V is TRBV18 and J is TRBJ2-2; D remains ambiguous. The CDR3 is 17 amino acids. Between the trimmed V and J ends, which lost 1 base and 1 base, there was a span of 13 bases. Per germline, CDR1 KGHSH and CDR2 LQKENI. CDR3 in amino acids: CASSPRPGELNTGELFF. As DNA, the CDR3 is TGTGCCAGCTCACCACGGCCAGGCGAACTGAACACCGGGGAGCTGTTTTTT.

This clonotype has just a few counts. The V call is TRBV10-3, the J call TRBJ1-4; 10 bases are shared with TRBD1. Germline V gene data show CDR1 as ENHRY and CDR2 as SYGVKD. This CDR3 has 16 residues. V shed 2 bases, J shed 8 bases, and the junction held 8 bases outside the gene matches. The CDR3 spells CAISEPKTGGEEKLFF. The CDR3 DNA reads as TGTGCCATCAGTGAGCCGAAGACAGGGGGCGAAGAAAAACTGTTTTTT.

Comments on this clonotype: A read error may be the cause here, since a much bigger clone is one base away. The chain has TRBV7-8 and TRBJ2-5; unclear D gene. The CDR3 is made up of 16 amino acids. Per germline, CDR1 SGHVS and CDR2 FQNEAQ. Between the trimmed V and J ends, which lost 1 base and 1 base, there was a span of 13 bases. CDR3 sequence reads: CASSLDTWGAQETQYF. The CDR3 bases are TGTGCCAGCAGCTTAGATACCTGGGGTGCCCAAGAGACCCAGTACTTC.

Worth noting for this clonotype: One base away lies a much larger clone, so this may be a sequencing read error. CDR3 region: CASSPSREGLSDTQYF. The CDR3 nucleotides are TGTGCCAGCTCACCATCAAGGGAAGGGTTATCAGATACGCAGTATTTT. The chain combines TRBV18 with TRBJ2-3; no clear D gene. The ends were cut back, 2 bases at V and 4 bases at J, with 16 bases in the middle. The CDR3 length is 16 residues. Germline V lookup: CDR1 KGHSH, CDR2 LQKENI.

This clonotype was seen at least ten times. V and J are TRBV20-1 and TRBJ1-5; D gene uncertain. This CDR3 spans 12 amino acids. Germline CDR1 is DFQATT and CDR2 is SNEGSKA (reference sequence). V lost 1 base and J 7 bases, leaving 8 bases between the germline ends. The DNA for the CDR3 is TGCAGTGCTAGAGTGGCGGGACAGCCCCAGCATTTT. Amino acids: CSARVAGQPQHF.

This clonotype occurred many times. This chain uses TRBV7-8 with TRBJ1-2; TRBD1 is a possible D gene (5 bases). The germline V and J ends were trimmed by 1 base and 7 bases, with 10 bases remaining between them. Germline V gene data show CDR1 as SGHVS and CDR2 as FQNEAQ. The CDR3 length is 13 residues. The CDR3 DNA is TGTGCCAGCAGCTTAGGAGGGACGGGTGGCTACACCTTC. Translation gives CASSLGGTGGYTF.

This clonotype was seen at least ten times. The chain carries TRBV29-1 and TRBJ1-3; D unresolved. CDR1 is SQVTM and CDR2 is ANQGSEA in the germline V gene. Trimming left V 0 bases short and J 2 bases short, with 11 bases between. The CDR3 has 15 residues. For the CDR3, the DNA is TGCAGCGTTGAAGATCGCGGCAGTCCTGGAAACACCATATATTTT. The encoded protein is CSVEDRGSPGNTIYF.

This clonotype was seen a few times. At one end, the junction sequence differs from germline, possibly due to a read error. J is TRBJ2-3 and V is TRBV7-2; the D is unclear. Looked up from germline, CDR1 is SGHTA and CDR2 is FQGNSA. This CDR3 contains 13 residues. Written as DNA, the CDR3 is TGTGCCAGCAGTTTTGACCGCACGGATACGCAGTATTTT. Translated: CASSFDRTDTQYF.

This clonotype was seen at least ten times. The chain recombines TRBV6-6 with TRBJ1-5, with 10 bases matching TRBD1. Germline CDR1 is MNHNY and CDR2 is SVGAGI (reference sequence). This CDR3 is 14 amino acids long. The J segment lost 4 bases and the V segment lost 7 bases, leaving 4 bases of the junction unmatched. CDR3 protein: CASTDRGRNQPQHF. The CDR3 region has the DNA TGTGCCAGCACCGACAGGGGGCGGAATCAGCCCCAGCATTTT.

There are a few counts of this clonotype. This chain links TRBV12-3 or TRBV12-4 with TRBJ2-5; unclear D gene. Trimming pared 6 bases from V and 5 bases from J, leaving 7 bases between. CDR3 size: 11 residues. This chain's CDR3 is CASRGWETQYF. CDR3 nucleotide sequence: TGTGCCAGCAGGGGTTGGGAGACCCAGTACTTC.

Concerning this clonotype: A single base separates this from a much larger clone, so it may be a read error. As DNA, the CDR3 is TGCGCCAGCAGCTTTGAGACAAGCGCCTATGGCTACGCCTTC. Its protein is CASSFETSAYGYAF. The chain recombines TRBV5-1 with TRBJ1-2, with D uncertain. The CDR3 is 14 amino acids. Germline CDR1 is SGHRS and CDR2 is YFSETQ.

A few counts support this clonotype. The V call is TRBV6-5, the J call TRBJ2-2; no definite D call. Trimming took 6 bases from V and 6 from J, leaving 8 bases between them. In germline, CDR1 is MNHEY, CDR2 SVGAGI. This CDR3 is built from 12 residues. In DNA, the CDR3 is TGTGCCAGCAGGGACCTCTCCGGGGAGCTGTTTTTT. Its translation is CASRDLSGELFF.